Shown below are 32 T cell receptor beta chains from a single sample sequenced in a study of control samples from healthy donors and cancer patients. Sequencing was performed with immunoSEQ multiplex PCR; in TCRdb, only in-frame clones are kept and a portion is missing. The table lists some 200,000 clones, roughly 94% of them singletons. The sample was blood. Receptors originate from a man aged 45-65 years in good health.

V and J are TRBV11-2 and TRBJ2-7; 7 bases agree with TRBD2. The CDR3 has 14 amino acids. Germline CDR1 reads SGHAT; CDR2 reads FQNNGV. Trimming removed 2 bases from V and 0 bases from J; junction bases left unmatched: 1. This chain's CDR3 is CASSLSGASYEQYV. CDR3 nucleotide sequence: TGTGCCAGCAGCTTAAGCGGGGCCTCCTACGAGCAGTACGTC.

The chain has TRBV15 and TRBJ1-5; 7 nucleotides agree with TRBD1. Germline CDR1 LNHNV, CDR2 YYDKDF (reference sequence). The length of the CDR3 is 17 residues. V was clipped by 0 bases and J by 2 bases; unmatched bases: 7. DNA of the CDR3: TGTGCCACCAGCAGAGAGGCAGGGGGTCGAGGCAATCAGCCCCAGCATTTT. Amino acids: CATSREAGGRGNQPQHF.

The chain is built from TRBV4-1 and TRBJ2-3; TRBD1 might be the D (6 bases). CDR1 and CDR2 from the germline V gene are MGHRA and YSYEKL. The CDR3 is 17 residues long. V lost 3 bases and J 2 bases, leaving 18 bases between the germline ends. The CDR3 loop reads CASSHRTGTSDTDTQYF. CDR3 in DNA: TGCGCCAGCAGCCACCGTACCGGGACATCCGACACAGATACGCAGTATTTT.

V usage is TRBV28 and J usage is TRBJ1-2, with a possible D match to TRBD1 (5 bases). Germline CDR1 reads MDHEN; CDR2 reads SYDVKM. V was shortened by 5 bases and J by 4 bases, with 20 bases between the two germline ends. CDR3 length: 16 residues. The CDR3 coding sequence is TGTGCCAGCAGTGCGCCACAGGAAACGATTCTCTATGGCTACACCTTC. Amino acids: CASSAPQETILYGYTF.

The rearrangement links TRBV3-1 (or the pseudogene TRBV3-2) to TRBJ2-3; D unresolved. Germline CDR1 is LGHDT and CDR2 is YNNKEL (reference sequence). This CDR3 is built from 13 residues. Trimming cost V 3 bases and J 0 bases, with 4 bases left between them. The CDR3 here is CASSQLSTDTQYF. The CDR3 coding sequence is TGTGCCAGCAGCCAGCTTAGCACAGATACGCAGTATTTT.

In this sample, this clone turned up a few times. The V and J genes are TRBV6-2 or TRBV6-3 and TRBJ1-1, with D possibly TRBD1 on 5 matching bases. Germline V CDR1 and CDR2: MNHEY, SVGEGT. V dropped 6 bases and J dropped 7 bases, with 18 bases sitting between them. The CDR3 covers 14 residues. This CDR3 reads CASSPQGGVGEAFF. CDR3 coding DNA: TGTGCCAGCAGCCCTCAGGGAGGGGTCGGTGAAGCTTTCTTT.

The chain joins TRBV2 to TRBJ2-3; D is perhaps TRBD1 (5 bases). In germline, CDR1 is SNHLY, CDR2 FYNNEI. The CDR3 extends over 12 amino acids. V was shortened by 3 bases and J by 4 bases, with 5 bases between the two germline ends. The CDR3 loop reads CASSDRADTQYF. The CDR3, as DNA: TGTGCCAGCAGTGACAGGGCAGATACGCAGTATTTT.

V usage is TRBV10-1 and J usage is TRBJ1-1, with a weak D call TRBD1 (6 bases). This CDR3 contains 13 residues. The V and J ends lost 2 bases and 6 bases respectively, with 10 bases between them. Germline V lookup: CDR1 WNHNN, CDR2 SYGVQD (reference sequence). The CDR3 loop reads CASSEVRGAEAFF. The DNA of the CDR3 is TGCGCCAGCAGTGAGGTCAGGGGCGCTGAAGCTTTCTTT.

This chain connects TRBV3-1 (or the pseudogene TRBV3-2) to TRBJ2-5; TRBD1 matches 9 bases. The CDR3 has 15 amino acids. Germline loops: CDR1 LGHDT, CDR2 YNNKEL (reference sequence). The J segment lost 3 bases and the V segment lost 4 bases, leaving 6 bases of the junction unmatched. Here the CDR3 DNA reads TGTGCCAGCAGCCTACGAAGGGACAGGGAAGAGACCCAGTACTTC. Amino acid sequence: CASSLRRDREETQYF.

This rearrangement joins TRBV11-3 to TRBJ2-5; D remains unclear. Trimming cost V 2 bases and J 2 bases, with 9 bases left between them. The CDR3 contains 14 residues. Germline lookup yields CDR1 SGHNT and CDR2 YENEEA. The CDR3 DNA follows: TGTGCCAGCAGCTTACGTTCCGGGCAAGAGACCCAGTACTTC. Translating gives CASSLRSGQETQYF.

J is TRBJ1-3 and V is TRBV5-4; D remains unclear. This CDR3 is built from 14 residues. V was clipped by 2 bases and J by 1 base, with 7 bases between them. Germline CDR1 and CDR2: SGHNT and YYREEE (reference sequence). CDR3 amino acids: CASSFAGSGNTIYF. DNA for the CDR3: TGTGCCAGCAGCTTTGCAGGATCTGGAAACACCATATATTTT.

V gene TRBV5-8 combines with J gene TRBJ2-2; D is unresolved. V was shortened by 3 bases and J by 5 bases, with 8 bases between the two germline ends. The CDR3 totals 13 residues. The germline CDR1 and CDR2 sequences are SGHTS and YDEGEE. The CDR3 region is CASSYQLTGELFF. In nucleotides, the CDR3 is TGTGCCAGCAGCTACCAGTTAACCGGGGAGCTGTTTTTT.

This chain links TRBV18 with TRBJ1-5; the match to TRBD1 covers 8 bases. The CDR3 totals 15 residues. Germline V gene data show CDR1 as KGHSH and CDR2 as LQKENI. Trimming took 3 bases from V and 6 from J; bases not matched to a gene: 7. The CDR3 coding sequence is TGTGCCAGCTCACCGTCTACAGGGGGGACTCAGCCCCAGCATTTT. It specifies CASSPSTGGTQPQHF.

V gene TRBV4-1 combines with J gene TRBJ2-5; possibly TRBD2 for D (5 bases). The length of the CDR3 is 14 residues. The V end lost 1 base, the J end lost 2 bases, and 8 bases lay between the germline ends. Germline CDR1 and CDR2: MGHRA and YSYEKL. CDR3 loop: CASSQVDFQETQYF. Here the CDR3 DNA reads TGCGCCAGCAGCCAAGTGGACTTTCAAGAGACCCAGTACTTC.

This rearrangement joins TRBV3-1 (or the pseudogene TRBV3-2) to TRBJ2-1, with 7 bases matching TRBD1. The germline V gene encodes CDR1 LGHDT and CDR2 YNNKEL (reference sequence). Trimming at V came to 0 bases and at J to 4 bases, leaving 0 bases not matched to a gene. The CDR3 has 14 amino acids. CDR3 sequence reads: CASSQDRGYNEQFF. DNA for the CDR3: TGTGCCAGCAGCCAAGACAGGGGGTACAATGAGCAGTTCTTC.

The rearrangement joins TRBV7-2 to TRBJ1-1; D unclear. The CDR3 consists of 14 residues. V lost 2 bases and J 0 bases, leaving 7 bases between the germline ends. CDR1 and CDR2 from the germline V gene are SGHTA and FQGNSA. CDR3 residues: CASSLKVLNTEAFF. The DNA for the CDR3 is TGTGCCAGCAGCTTAAAGGTTTTGAACACTGAAGCTTTCTTT.

This sequence joins TRBV6-6 and TRBJ2-2; 11 nucleotides line up with TRBD2. The CDR3 contains 15 residues. Germline CDR1 and CDR2: MNHNY and SVGAGI (reference sequence). Trimming at V came to 6 bases and at J to 1 base, leaving 1 base not matched to a gene. This CDR3 reads CASSLAGGNTGELFF. CDR3 nucleotide sequence: TGTGCCAGCAGCCTAGCGGGGGGGAACACCGGGGAGCTGTTTTTT.

In its sample, this clone was seen once. V is TRBV27 and J is TRBJ2-3; no definite D call. The V and J ends lost 7 bases and 1 base respectively, with 18 bases between them. This CDR3 comprises 16 residues. The germline V gene encodes CDR1 MNHEY and CDR2 SMNVEV (reference sequence). CDR3 DNA: TGTGCCAGCACCCTCTATGGGGATGTGGGCACAGATACGCAGTATTTT. Translation gives CASTLYGDVGTDTQYF.

The chain combines TRBV2 with TRBJ1-5, with TRBD1 matching 7 bases. The germline V gene has CDR1 SNHLY and CDR2 FYNNEI. The CDR3 spans 15 residues. Trimming took 5 bases from V and 2 from J; bases not matched to a gene: 6. The CDR3 loop is CASSYQGGGNQPQHF. For the CDR3, the DNA is TGTGCCAGCAGTTACCAGGGGGGCGGCAATCAGCCCCAGCATTTT.

The chain has TRBV11-3 and TRBJ2-4; TRBD1 might be the D (5 bases). V lost 0 bases, J lost 8 bases, and 14 bases lay in between. The CDR3 totals 15 residues. The germline CDR1 and CDR2 sequences are SGHNT and YENEEA. The CDR3 loop is CASSLDGRDEDIQYF. The DNA of the CDR3 is TGTGCCAGCAGCTTAGATGGCAGGGATGAGGACATTCAGTACTTC.

The rearrangement uses TRBV7-2 and TRBJ2-2; 10 nucleotides line up with TRBD1. The CDR3 extends over 19 amino acids. Trimming cost V 6 bases and J 4 bases; bases outside gene matches: 17. CDR1 and CDR2 (germline): SGHTA, FQGNSA. The CDR3 reads CASRIDRGRNNWGTGELFF. The DNA for the CDR3 is TGTGCCAGCAGAATAGACAGGGGGCGGAATAATTGGGGCACCGGGGAGCTGTTTTTT.

The gene calls are TRBV21-1 and TRBJ1-2; the table calls TRBD1, which could not be checked here. TRBV21-1 has pseudogene status. This CDR3 region has 14 residues. CDR3 sequence (DNA): TGTGCCAGCAGCACACAACCTGACATATCCCGCTACACCTTC. It codes for CASSTQPDISRYTF.

V gene TRBV7-9 combines with J gene TRBJ2-3; 7 positions agree with TRBD2. The ends lost 5 bases at V and 0 bases at J; junction bases unmatched: 5. This CDR3 spans 15 amino acids. Germline V gives CDR1 SEHNR, CDR2 FQNEAQ (reference sequence). CDR3 region: CASSPSSGSTDTQYF. CDR3 coding DNA: TGTGCCAGCAGCCCCTCTAGCGGAAGCACAGATACGCAGTATTTT. Using reference TRBV7-9 and TRBJ2-3 for the parts outside the CDR3, the full variable domain is DTGVSQNPRHKITKRGQNVTFRCDPISEHNRLYWYRQTLGQGPEFLTYFQNEAQLEKSRLLSDRFSAERPKGSFSTLEIQRTEQGDSAMYLCASSPSSGSTDTQYFGPGTRLTVL.

The chain uses TRBV7-2 and TRBJ1-5; perhaps TRBD1 as D (5 bases). The ends were cut back, 5 bases at V and 4 bases at J, with 15 bases in the middle. The germline V gene encodes CDR1 SGHTA and CDR2 FQGNSA. The CDR3 is 15 residues long. The CDR3 reads CASSPGPYVNQPQHF. The CDR3 nucleotides read TGTGCCAGCAGCCCAGGGCCATACGTAAATCAGCCCCAGCATTTT.

The rearrangement links TRBV3-1 (or the pseudogene TRBV3-2) to TRBJ2-7, with D hard to call. The CDR3 length is 12 residues. Between the trimmed V and J ends, which lost 1 base and 6 bases, there was a span of 7 bases. Per germline, CDR1 LGHDT and CDR2 YNNKEL (reference sequence). CDR3 DNA: TGTGCCAGCAGCCAAGGATTGAGCGAGCAGTACTTC. This sequence encodes CASSQGLSEQYF.

This clone was picked up one time. The chain couples TRBV19 to TRBJ1-6; TRBD1 aligns across 7 bases. There are 14 residues in the CDR3. Losses at the gene ends were 5 bases for V and 7 bases for J; bases not matched to a gene: 5. The V gene's germline CDR1 is LNHDA and CDR2 SQIVND (reference sequence). The CDR3 nucleotides read TGTGCCAGTAGTCCGACAGGGTCGAATTCACCCCTCCACTTT. This sequence encodes CASSPTGSNSPLHF.

V usage is TRBV27 and J usage is TRBJ1-2; D is ambiguous. V gave up 3 bases and J gave up 1 base, with 6 bases separating them. The CDR3 has 13 residues. Germline CDR1 and CDR2: MNHEY and SMNVEV (reference sequence). This chain's CDR3 is CASSFGSNYGYTF. The DNA of the CDR3 is TGTGCCAGCAGTTTTGGCAGTAACTATGGCTACACCTTC.

This chain links TRBV14 with TRBJ1-5, with D tentatively TRBD1 (5 bases). The V end was cut by 6 bases, the J end by 3 bases, with 9 bases between. The CDR3 totals 13 residues. Germline V gene data show CDR1 as SGHDN and CDR2 as FVKESK. For the CDR3, the DNA is TGTGCCAGCAGTCCGGGGCTCAATCAGCCCCAGCATTTT. It is translated as CASSPGLNQPQHF.

This chain links TRBV28 with TRBJ1-2; D gene unclear. The germline V gene has CDR1 MDHEN and CDR2 SYDVKM. Between the trimmed V and J ends, which lost 6 bases and 3 bases, there was a span of 14 bases. The CDR3 is made up of 14 amino acids. The CDR3 bases are TGTGCCAGCAGCCTCTCAGGCAGATACTATGGCTACACCTTC. Translating gives CASSLSGRYYGYTF.

The V call is TRBV19, the J call TRBJ1-3; D remains unclear. Germline CDR1 LNHDA, CDR2 SQIVND (reference sequence). This CDR3 spans 14 amino acids. V lost 5 bases, J lost 3 bases, and 11 bases lay in between. CDR3 amino acids: CASSRFQDGNTIYF. For the CDR3, the DNA is TGTGCCAGTAGTCGTTTCCAGGATGGAAACACCATATATTTT.

This chain uses TRBV5-4 with TRBJ1-2, with no clear D. Germline values: CDR1 SGHNT, CDR2 YYREEE (reference sequence). The CDR3 length is 13 residues. Trimming shortened V by 2 bases and J by 5 bases, and 10 bases separated the two germline ends. DNA of the CDR3: TGTGCCAGCAGCTTCAGGCACCAATATGGCTACACCTTC. This sequence encodes CASSFRHQYGYTF. The full variable domain, rest sourced from reference TRBV5-4 and TRBJ1-2, is ETGVTQSPTHLIKTRGQQVTLRCSSQSGHNTVSWYQQALGQGPQFIFQYYREEENGRGNFPPRFSGLQFPNYSSELNVNALELDDSALYLCASSFRHQYGYTFGSGTRLTVV.

The chain links TRBV11-3 to TRBJ1-1, with 7 bases matching TRBD1. Per germline, CDR1 SGHNT and CDR2 YENEEA. The CDR3 loop spans 12 amino acids. V lost 4 bases to trimming and J lost 10 bases; unmatched junction nucleotides: 6. This CDR3 is CASSYSGGRAFF. For the CDR3, the DNA is TGTGCCAGCAGCTACTCAGGGGGTCGAGCTTTCTTT. Looking up the rest from reference TRBV11-3 and TRBJ1-1 gives the full variable domain: EAGVVQSPRYKIIEKKQPVAFWCNPISGHNTLYWYLQNLGQGPELLIRYENEEAVDDSQLPKDRFSAERLKGVDSTLKIQPAELGDSAVYLCASSYSGGRAFFGQGTRLTVV.